The entry below gives a single T cell receptor (beta chain) sequence along with its context. Its antigen is not known. The data originate from a study of cytomegalovirus exposure and HLA in healthy donors. Study conclusions and caveats: Some 150 TCR beta chains were listed as cytomegalovirus-associated. Later analysis identified several of the most significant clusters that appeared linked to common viral pathogens. TCR beta sequences reportedly predicted most subjects' HLA-A and HLA-B alleles accurately. One cluster of highly shared sequence variants probably arose as a sequencing artifact.

The CDR3 loop spans 11 amino acids. Trimming took 9 bases from V and 4 from J, leaving 7 bases between them. The V gene's germline CDR1 is MNHNS and CDR2 SASEGT. PCR used 60 Vbeta primers and 13 Jbeta primers. Profiled with immunoSEQ multiplex PCR; TCRdb holds only in-frame clones, not every one. The sample records 120,000 or so clones, around 80% being singletons. The source material was PBMCs. V is TRBV6-1 and J is TRBJ2-1; no clear D gene. This sequence was found in a man aged 25-45 years in good health and CMV-seropositive. CDR3 bases: TGTGCCAGTAGTCCTTACAATGAGCAGTTCTTC. This encodes CASSPYNEQFF.